This T cell receptor (beta chain) was sequenced during a study of CD8 T cells in ankylosing spondylitis. The CDR3 consists of 15 residues. From the 5' RACE reads, TCRdb called clonotypes with MiXCR, one entry per CDR3 protein. Of roughly 250,000 distinct CDR3 sequences listed, roughly a tenth are singletons. This clonotype was counted ten times or more. This rearrangement joins TRBV21-1 to TRBJ2-7; the D call in the table, TRBD1, was not verified against the DNA. TRBV21-1 is a pseudogene segment. This receptor was obtained from a male donor with ankylosing spondylitis or in good health (not recorded which). The sample taken for sequencing was blood, either unsorted or a sorted T cell fraction (not recorded which). The CDR3 DNA sequence: TGTGCCAGCATAGTTCAGACAGGGGAATCCTACGAGCAGTACTTC. Translated: CASIVQTGESYEQYF.